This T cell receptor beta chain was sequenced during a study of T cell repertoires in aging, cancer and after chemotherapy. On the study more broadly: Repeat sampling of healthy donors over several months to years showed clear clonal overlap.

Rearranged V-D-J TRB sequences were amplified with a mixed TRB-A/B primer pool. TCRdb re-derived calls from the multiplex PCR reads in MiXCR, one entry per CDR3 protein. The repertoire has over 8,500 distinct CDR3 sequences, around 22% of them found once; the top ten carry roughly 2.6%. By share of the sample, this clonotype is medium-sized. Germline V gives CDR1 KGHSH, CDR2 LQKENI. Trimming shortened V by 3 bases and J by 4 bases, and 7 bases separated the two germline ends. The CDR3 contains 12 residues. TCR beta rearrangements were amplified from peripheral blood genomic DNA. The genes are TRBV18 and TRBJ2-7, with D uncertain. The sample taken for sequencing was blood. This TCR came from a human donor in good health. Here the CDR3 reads CASSPSVYEQYF. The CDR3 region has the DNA TGTGCCAGCTCACCCTCTGTGTACGAGCAGTACTTC.